The entry below gives a single T cell receptor beta chain sequence along with its context. Its antigen is still unknown. This sample was included in a study of CD8 T cells in Susac syndrome. Whole-study results and caveats: There was no clonal expansion in the CD4+ T cell repertoires of Susac syndrome.

RNA totalling 0.5 to 1 ug underwent reverse transcription with random hexamers. TCRdb reprocessed the immunoSEQ multiplex PCR reads via MiXCR and lists one record per CDR3 protein. The sample lists roughly 190,000 distinct CDR3 sequences, 75% to 95% occurring once. This sequence was found in a human donor with Susac syndrome. The sequencing sample was made of CD4+ T cells from PBMCs.

CDR3 protein: CASSFGTSGKQYF. Here the CDR3 DNA reads TGTGCCAGCAGTTTCGGGACTAGCGGTAAACAGTACTTC. The gene calls are TRBV28 and TRBJ2-7, with 11 bases identical to TRBD2. From germline, CDR1 is MDHEN and CDR2 SYDVKM. The V gene end was trimmed by 3 bases and the J gene end by 10 bases; junction bases not matched to a gene: 5. The CDR3 length is 13 residues. Together with reference TRBV28 and TRBJ2-7, the CDR3 gives the full variable domain: DVKVTQSSRYLVKRTGEKVFLECVQDMDHENMFWYRQDPGLGLRLIYFSYDVKMKEKGDIPEGYSVSREKKERFSLILESASTNQTSMYLCASSFGTSGKQYFGPGTRLTVT.